This T cell receptor beta chain appears in the sequencing data of a study of vaccination and CD4 T cells after COVID-19. CD4+ T cells that had been cultured provided DNA sequenced with the Oncomine TCR Beta short-read assay. TCRdb reprocessed the PCR reads via MiXCR and lists one record per CDR3 protein. This table holds roughly 7,000 distinct CDR3 sequences, approximately 55% found once. Treatment here: roughly 10-day PBMC culture with coronavirus spike peptide pools or control peptides (ViraFEST assay). Researchers collected the unexposed donor's CD4+ T cells before the COVID-19 pandemic (2011-2018). This clonotype occurred a few times. Its target is unknown. The CDR3 length is 14 residues. Between the trimmed V and J ends, which lost 0 bases and 1 base, there was a span of 9 bases. Germline assignment: CDR1 DFQATT and CDR2 SNEGSKA (reference sequence).

The V call is TRBV20-1, the J call TRBJ1-1, with a possible D match to TRBD1 (5 bases). This TCR derives from a human donor in good health. The sequencing input was CD4+ T cells from blood, cultured in vitro. This CDR3 is CSARDGTTNTEAFF. DNA of the CDR3: TGCAGTGCTAGAGATGGGACGACGAACACTGAAGCTTTCTTT.